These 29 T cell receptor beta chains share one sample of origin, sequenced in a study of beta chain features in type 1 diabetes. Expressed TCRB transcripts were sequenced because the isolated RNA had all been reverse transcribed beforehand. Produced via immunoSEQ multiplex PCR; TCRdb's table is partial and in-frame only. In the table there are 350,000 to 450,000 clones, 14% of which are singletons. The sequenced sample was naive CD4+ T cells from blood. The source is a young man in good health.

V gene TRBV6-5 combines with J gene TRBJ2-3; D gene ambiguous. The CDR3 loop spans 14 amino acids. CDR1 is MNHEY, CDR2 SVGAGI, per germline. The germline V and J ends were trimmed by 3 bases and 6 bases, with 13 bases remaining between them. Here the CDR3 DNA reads TGTGCCAGCAGTTATACCCGGTTCTTGGATACGCAGTATTTT. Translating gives CASSYTRFLDTQYF.

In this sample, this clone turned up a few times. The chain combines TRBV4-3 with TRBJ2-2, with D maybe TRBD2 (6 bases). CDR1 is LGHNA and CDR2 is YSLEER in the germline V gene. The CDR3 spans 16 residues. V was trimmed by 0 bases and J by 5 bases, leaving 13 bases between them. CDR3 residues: CASSQEAELATGELFF. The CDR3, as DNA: TGCGCCAGCAGCCAAGAAGCTGAACTAGCAACCGGGGAGCTGTTTTTT.

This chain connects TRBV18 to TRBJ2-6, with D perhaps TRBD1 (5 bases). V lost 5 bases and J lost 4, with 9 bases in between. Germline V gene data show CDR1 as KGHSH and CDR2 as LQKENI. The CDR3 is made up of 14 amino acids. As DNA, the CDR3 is TGTGCCAGCTCAGCAGGGTCAGGGGCCAACGTCCTGACTTTC. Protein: CASSAGSGANVLTF.

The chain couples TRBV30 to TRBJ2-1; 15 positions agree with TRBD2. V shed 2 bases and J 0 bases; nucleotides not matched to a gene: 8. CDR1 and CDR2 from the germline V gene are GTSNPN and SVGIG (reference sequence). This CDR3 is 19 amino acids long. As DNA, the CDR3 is TGTGCCTGGAGTTCGTCCGGGACTAGCGGGAGGAGCTCCTACAATGAGCAGTTCTTC. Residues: CAWSSSGTSGRSSYNEQFF.

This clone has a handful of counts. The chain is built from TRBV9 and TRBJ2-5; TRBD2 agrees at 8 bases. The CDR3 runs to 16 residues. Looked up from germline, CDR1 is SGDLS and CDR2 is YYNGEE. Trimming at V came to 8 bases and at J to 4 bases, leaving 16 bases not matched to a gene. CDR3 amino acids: CASAAKAGDGTETQYF. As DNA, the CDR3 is TGTGCCAGTGCTGCTAAAGCGGGAGATGGGACAGAGACCCAGTACTTC.

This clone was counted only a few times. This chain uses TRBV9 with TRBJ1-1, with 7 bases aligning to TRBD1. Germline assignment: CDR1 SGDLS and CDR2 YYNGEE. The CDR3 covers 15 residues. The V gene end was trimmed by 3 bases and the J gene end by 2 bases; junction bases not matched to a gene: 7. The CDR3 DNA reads TGTGCCAGCAGCGCCCGCGGGACAGAAAACACTGAAGCTTTCTTT. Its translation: CASSARGTENTEAFF. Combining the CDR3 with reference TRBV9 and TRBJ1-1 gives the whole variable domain DSGVTQTPKHLITATGQRVTLRCSPRSGDLSVYWYQQSLDQGLQFLIQYYNGEERAKGNILERFSAQQFPDLHSELNLSSLELGDSALYFCASSARGTENTEAFFGQGTRLTVV.

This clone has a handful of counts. DNA of the CDR3: TGTGCCAGCAGCCAAGATAAGGAGTCGTACAATGAGCAGTTCTTC. The encoded protein is CASSQDKESYNEQFF. The V gene is TRBV4-2, the J gene TRBJ2-1, with D uncertain. This CDR3 comprises 15 residues. Germline values: CDR1 LGHNA, CDR2 YNFKEQ. V lost 0 bases and J lost 4, with 10 bases in between.

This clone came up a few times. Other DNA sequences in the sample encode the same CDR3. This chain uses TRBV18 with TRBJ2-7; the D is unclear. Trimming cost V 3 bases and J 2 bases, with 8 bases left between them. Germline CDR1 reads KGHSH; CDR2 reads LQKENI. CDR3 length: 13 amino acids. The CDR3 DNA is TGTGCCAGCTCACCCCGGCAAACCTACGAGCAGTACTTC. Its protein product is CASSPRQTYEQYF.

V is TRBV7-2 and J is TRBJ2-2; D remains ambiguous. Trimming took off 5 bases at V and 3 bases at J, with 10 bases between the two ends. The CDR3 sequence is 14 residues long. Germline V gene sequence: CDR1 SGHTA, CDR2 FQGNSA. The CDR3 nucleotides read TGTGCCAGCAGCCTCCAAAGGGACACCGGGGAGCTGTTTTTT. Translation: CASSLQRDTGELFF.

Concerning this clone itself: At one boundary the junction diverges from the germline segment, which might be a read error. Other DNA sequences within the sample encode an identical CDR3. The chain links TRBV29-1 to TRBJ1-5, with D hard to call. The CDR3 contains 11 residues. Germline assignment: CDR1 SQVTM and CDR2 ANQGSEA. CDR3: CSGEGNQPQHF. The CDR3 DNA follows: TGCAGCGGTGAAGGTAATCAGCCCCAGCATTTT.

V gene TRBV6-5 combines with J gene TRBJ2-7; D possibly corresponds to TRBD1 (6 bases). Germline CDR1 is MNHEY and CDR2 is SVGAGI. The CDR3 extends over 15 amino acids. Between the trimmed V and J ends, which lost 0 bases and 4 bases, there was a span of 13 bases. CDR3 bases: TGTGCCAGCAGTTACTCGGGGGCCAGGGAGTACGAGCAGTACTTC. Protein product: CASSYSGAREYEQYF.

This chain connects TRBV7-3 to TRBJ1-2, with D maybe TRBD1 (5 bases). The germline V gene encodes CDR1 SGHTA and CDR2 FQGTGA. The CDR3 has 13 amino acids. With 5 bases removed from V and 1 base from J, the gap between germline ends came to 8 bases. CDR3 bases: TGTGCCAGCAGCGGGACTTATAACTATGGCTACACCTTC. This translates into CASSGTYNYGYTF.

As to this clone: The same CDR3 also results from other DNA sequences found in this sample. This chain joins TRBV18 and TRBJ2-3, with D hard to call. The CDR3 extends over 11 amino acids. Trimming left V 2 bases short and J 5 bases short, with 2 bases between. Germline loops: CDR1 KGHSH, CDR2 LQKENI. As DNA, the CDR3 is TGTGCCAGCTCACCAAAAGATACGCAGTATTTT. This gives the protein CASSPKDTQYF.

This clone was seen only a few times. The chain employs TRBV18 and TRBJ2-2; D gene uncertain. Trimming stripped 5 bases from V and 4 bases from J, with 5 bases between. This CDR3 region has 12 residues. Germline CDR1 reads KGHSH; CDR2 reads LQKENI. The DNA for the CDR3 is TGTGCCAGCTCAAGAATCACCGGGGAGCTGTTTTTT. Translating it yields CASSRITGELFF.

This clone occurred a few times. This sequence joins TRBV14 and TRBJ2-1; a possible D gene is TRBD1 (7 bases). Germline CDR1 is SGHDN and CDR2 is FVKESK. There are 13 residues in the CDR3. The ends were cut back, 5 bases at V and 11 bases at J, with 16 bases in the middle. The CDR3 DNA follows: TGTGCCAGCAGCTTAGTAGGGGGCGGGAAGCAGTTCTTC. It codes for CASSLVGGGKQFF.

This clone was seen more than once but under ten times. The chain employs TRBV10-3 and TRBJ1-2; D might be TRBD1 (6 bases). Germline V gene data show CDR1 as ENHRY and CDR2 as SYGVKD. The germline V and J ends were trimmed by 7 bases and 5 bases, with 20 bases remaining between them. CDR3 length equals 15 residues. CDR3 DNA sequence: TGTGCCATCAACTCTGTCGGGGGCGCAGCATATGGCTACACCTTC. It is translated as CAINSVGGAAYGYTF.

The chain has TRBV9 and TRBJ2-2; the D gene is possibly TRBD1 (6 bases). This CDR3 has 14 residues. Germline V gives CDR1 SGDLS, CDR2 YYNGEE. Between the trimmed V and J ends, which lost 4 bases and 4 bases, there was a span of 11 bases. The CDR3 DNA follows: TGTGCCAGCAGCCAGGGGAGCCTCACCGGGGAGCTGTTTTTT. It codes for CASSQGSLTGELFF.

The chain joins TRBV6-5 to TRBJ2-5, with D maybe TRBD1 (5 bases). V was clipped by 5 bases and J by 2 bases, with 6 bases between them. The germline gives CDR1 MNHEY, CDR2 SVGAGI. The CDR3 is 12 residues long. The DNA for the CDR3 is TGTGCCAGCAGTCGGACACAAGAGACCCAGTACTTC. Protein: CASSRTQETQYF.

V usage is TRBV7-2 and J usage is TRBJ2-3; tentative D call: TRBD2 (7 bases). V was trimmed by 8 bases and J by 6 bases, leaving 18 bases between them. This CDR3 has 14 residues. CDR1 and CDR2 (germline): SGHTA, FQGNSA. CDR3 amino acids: CASATRGAGDTQYF. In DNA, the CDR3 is TGTGCCAGCGCCACCCGGGGGGCCGGTGATACGCAGTATTTT.

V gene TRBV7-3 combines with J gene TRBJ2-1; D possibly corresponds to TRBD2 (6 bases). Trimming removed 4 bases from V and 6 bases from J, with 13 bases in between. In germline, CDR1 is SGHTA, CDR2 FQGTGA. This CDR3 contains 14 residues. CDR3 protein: CASSSPRESNEQFF. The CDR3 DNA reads TGTGCCAGCAGCTCCCCCCGGGAGTCCAATGAGCAGTTCTTC.

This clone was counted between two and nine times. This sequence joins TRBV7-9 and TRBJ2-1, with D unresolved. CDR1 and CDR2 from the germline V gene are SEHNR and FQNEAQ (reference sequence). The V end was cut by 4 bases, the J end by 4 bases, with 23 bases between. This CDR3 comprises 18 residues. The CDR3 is CASSSLTAEYMAYNEQFF. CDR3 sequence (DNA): TGTGCCAGCAGCTCACTTACGGCCGAGTATATGGCGTACAATGAGCAGTTCTTC. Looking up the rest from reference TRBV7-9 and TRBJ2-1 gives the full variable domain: DTGVSQNPRHKITKRGQNVTFRCDPISEHNRLYWYRQTLGQGPEFLTYFQNEAQLEKSRLLSDRFSAERPKGSFSTLEIQRTEQGDSAMYLCASSSLTAEYMAYNEQFFGPGTRLTVL.

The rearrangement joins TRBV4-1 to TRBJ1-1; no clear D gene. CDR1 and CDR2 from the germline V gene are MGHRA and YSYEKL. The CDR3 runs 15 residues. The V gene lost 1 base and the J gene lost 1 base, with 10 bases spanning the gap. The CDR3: CASSQGRGRNTEAFF. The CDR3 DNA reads TGCGCCAGCAGCCAAGGACGGGGAAGGAACACTGAAGCTTTCTTT.

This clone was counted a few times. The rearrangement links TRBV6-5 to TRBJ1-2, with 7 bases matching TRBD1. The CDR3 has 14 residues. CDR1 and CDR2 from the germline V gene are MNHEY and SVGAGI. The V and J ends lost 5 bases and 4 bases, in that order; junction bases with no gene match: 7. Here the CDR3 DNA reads TGTGCCAGCAGTCATACAGGGGAATCCTATGGCTACACCTTC. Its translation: CASSHTGESYGYTF.

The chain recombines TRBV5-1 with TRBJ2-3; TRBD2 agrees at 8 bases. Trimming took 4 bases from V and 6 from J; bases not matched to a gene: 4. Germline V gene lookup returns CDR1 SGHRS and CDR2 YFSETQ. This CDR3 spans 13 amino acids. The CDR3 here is CASSEAGADTQYF. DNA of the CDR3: TGCGCCAGCAGCGAAGCGGGAGCGGATACGCAGTATTTT.

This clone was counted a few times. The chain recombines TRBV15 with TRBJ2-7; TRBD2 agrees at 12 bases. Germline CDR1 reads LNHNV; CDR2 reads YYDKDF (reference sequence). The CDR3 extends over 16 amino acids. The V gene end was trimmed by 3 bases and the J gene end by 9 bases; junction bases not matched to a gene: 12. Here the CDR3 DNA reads TGTGCCACCAGCAGGTTGACGGGACTAGCGGGTACACGGCAGTACTTC. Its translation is CATSRLTGLAGTRQYF.

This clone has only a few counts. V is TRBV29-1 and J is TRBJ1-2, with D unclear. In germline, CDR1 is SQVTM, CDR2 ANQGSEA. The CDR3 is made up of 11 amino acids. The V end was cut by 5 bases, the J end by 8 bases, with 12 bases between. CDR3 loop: CSVFDLRGYTF. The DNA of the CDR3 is TGCAGCGTTTTCGACCTCCGGGGCTACACCTTC.

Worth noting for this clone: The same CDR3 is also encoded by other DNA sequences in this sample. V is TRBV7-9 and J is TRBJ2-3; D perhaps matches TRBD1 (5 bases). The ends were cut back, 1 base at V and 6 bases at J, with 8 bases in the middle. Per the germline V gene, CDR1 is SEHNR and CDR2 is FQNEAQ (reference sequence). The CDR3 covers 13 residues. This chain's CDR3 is CASSLVTGDTQYF. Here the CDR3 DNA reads TGTGCCAGCAGCTTAGTCACAGGTGATACGCAGTATTTT.

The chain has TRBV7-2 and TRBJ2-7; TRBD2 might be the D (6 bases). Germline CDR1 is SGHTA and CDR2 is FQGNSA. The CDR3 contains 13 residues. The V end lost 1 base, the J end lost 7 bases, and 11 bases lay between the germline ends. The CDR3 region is CASSLGRGTEQYV. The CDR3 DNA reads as TGTGCCAGCAGCTTAGGCCGGGGGACTGAGCAGTACGTC.

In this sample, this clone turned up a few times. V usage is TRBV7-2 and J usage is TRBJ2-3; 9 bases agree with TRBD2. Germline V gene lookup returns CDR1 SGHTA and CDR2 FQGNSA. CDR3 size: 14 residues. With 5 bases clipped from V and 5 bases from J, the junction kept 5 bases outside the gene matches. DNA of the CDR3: TGTGCCAGCAGCCGCGGGACTAGCTTAGATACGCAGTATTTT. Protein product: CASSRGTSLDTQYF.